This T cell receptor beta chain was captured in a study of blood T cell repertoires in COVID-19. As for the study in general: From the United States, Italy and Spain came samples of acute and convalescent COVID-19. Sample material is recorded as cDNA or gDNA derived from T cells, B-cell-depleted T cells, or PBMCs.

The CDR3 totals 12 residues. Trimming took off 2 bases at V and 7 bases at J, with 7 bases between the two ends. Germline V CDR1 and CDR2: LNHDA, SQIVND (reference sequence). Original processing notes: Nucleated cell number was recorded as an estimate derived from reference gene primer amplification. Clones were sequenced by immunoSEQ multiplex PCR, and TCRdb holds only the in-frame ones, with some missing. V and J calls and clone size are as listed in that table; D and trimming were resolved from the DNA. The sample has 300,000 to 400,000 clones, 70% to 90% seen once. The chain has TRBV19 and TRBJ2-3; D is possibly TRBD1 (5 bases). The origin of this receptor is a woman aged 55-75 years with COVID-19, enrolled during active disease. Sequencing used peripheral blood. CDR3 sequence reads: CASSIQGNTQYF. The CDR3 coding sequence is TGTGCCAGTAGTATACAGGGAAATACGCAGTATTTT. Variable domain in full (rest from reference TRBV19 and TRBJ2-3): DGGITQSPKYLFRKEGQNVTLSCEQNLNHDAMYWYRQDPGQGLRLIYYSQIVNDFQKGDIAEGYSVSREKKESFPLTVTSAQKNPTAFYLCASSIQGNTQYFGPGTRLTVL.